A single T cell receptor (beta chain) is shown here with its context. This sample was taken from a study of Ad26.COV2.S vaccination and SARS-CoV-2 variants. Study at large: Once or twice, 56 days apart, Ad26.COV2.S was delivered intramuscularly.

Repertoires were generated with immunoSEQ multiplex PCR, while TCRdb's copy carries only in-frame clones and drops some. The sample consists of 300,000 to 450,000 clones, 85% of them appearing once. Germline lookup yields CDR1 MGHRA and CDR2 YSYEKL. Losses at the gene ends were 8 bases for V and 5 bases for J; bases not matched to a gene: 14. The CDR3 is made up of 16 amino acids. Treatment denoted: 19 received Ad26.COV2.S at low or high dose, single or two shots; roughly five received placebo; per-sample allocation not given. Samples were taken on day 63 after the first vaccine or placebo injection. An adult aged 18-55 years in Boston served as the donor. The study used a vaccine consisting of an Ad26 vector that expressed Wuhan-strain SARS-CoV-2 spike.

The chain is built from TRBV4-1 and TRBJ2-1; 8 bases line up with TRBD1. The sample consisted of peripheral blood, taken in a trial of Ad26.COV2.S vaccine versus placebo. This sequence was found in a person between 18 and 65 years old who received the Ad26.COV2.S COVID-19 vaccine or a placebo. The CDR3 loop is CASAHPDRDYNNEQFF. The DNA for the CDR3 is TGCGCCAGCGCCCACCCGGACAGGGATTACAACAATGAGCAGTTCTTC.